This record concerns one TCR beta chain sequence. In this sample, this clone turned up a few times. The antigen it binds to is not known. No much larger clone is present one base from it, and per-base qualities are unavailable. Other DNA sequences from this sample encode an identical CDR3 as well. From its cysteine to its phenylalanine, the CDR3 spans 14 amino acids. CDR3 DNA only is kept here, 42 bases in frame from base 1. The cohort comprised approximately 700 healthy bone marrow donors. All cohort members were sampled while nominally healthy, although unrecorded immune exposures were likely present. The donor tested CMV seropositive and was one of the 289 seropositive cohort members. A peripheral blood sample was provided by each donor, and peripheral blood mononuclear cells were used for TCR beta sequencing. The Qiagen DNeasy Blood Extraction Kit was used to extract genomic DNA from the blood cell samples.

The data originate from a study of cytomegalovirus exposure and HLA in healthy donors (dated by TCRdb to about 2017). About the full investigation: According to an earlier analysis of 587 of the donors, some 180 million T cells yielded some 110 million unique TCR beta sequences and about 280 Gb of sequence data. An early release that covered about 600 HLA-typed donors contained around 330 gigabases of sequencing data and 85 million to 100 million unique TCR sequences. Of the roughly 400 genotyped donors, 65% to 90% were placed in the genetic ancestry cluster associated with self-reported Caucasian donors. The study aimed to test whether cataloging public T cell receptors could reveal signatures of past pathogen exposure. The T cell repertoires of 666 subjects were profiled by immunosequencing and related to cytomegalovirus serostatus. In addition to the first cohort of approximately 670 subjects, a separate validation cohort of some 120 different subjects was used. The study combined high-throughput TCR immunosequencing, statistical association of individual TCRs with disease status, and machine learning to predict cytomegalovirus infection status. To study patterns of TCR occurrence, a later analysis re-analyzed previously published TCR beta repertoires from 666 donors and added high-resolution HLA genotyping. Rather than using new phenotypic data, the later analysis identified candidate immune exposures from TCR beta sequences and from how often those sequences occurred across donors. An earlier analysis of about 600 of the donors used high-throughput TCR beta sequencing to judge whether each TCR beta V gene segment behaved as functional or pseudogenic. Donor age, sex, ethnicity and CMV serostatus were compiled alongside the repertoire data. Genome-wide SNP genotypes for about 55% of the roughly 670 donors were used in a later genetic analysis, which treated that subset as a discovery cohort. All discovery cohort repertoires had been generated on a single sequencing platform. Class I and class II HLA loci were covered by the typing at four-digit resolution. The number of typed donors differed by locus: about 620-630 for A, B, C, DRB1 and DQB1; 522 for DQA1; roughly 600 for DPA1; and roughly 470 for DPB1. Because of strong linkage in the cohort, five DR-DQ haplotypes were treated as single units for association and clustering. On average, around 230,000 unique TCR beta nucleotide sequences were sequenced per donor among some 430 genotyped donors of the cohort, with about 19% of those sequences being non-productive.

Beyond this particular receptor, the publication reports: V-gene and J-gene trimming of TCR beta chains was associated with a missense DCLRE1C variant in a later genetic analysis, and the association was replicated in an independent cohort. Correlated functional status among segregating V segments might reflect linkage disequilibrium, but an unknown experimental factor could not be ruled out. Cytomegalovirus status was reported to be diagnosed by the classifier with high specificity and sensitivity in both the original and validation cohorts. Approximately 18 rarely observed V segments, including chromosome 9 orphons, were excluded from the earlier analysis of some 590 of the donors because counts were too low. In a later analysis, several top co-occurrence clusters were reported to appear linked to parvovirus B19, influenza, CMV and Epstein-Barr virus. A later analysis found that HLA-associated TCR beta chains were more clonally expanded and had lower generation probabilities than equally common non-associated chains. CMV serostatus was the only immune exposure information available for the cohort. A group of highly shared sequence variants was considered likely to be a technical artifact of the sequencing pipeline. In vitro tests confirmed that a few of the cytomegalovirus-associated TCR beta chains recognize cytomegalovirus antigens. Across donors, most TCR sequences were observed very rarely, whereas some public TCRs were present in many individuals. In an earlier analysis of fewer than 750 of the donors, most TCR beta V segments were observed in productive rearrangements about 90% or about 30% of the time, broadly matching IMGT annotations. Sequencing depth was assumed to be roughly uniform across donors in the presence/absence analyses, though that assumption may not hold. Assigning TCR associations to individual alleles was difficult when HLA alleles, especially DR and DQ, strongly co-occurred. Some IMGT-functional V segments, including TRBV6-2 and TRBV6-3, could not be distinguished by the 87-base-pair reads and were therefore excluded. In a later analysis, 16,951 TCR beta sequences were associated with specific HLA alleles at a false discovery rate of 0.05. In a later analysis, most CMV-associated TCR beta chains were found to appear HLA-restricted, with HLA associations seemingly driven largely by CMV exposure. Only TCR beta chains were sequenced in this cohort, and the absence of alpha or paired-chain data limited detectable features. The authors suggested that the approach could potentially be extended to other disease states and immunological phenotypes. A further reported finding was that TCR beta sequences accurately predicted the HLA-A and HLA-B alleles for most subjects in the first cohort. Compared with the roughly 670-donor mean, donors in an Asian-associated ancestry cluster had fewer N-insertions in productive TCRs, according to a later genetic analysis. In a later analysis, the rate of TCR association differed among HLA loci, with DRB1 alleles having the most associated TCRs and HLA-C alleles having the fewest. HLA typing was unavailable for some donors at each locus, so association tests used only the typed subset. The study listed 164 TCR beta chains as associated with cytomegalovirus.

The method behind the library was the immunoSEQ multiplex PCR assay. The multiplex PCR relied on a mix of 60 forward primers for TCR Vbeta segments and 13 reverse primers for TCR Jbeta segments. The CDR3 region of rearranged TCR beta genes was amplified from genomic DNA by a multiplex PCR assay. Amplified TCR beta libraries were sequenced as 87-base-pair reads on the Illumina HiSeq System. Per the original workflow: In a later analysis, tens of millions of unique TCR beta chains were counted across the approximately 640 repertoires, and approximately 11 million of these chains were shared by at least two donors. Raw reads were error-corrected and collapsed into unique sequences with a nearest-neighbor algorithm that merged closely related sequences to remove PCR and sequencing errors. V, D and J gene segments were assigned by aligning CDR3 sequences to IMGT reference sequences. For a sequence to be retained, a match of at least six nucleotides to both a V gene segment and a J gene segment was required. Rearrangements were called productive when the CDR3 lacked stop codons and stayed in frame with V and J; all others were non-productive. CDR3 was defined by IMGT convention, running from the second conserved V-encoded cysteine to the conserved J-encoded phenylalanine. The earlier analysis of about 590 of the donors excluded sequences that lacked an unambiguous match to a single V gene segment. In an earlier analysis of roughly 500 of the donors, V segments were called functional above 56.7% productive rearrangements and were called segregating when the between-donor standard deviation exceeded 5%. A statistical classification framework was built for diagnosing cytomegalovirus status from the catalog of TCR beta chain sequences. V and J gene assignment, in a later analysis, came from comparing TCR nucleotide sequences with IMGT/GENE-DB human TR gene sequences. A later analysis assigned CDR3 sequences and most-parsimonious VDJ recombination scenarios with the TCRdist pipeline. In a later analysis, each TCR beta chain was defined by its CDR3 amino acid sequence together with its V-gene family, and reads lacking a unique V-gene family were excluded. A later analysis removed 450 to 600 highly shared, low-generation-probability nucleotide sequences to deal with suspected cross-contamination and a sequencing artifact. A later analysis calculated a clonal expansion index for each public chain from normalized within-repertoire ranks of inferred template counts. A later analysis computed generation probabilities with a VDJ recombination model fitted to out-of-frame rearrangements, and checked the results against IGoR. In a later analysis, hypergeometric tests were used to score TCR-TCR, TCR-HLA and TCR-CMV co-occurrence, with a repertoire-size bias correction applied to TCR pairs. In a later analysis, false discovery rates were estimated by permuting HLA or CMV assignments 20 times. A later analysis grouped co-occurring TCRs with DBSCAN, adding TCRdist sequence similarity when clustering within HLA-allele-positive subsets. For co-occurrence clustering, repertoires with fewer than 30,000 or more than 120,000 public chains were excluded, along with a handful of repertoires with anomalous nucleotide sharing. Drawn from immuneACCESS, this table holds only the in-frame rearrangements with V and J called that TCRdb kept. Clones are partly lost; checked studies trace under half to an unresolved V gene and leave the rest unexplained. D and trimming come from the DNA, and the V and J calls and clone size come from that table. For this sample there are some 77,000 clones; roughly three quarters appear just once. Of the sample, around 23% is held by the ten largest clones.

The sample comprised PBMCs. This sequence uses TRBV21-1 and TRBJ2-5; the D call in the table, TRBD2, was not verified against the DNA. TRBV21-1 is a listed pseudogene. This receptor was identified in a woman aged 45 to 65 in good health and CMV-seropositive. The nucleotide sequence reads TGTGCCAGCTTAAAGGCCCGGAGGATAGCGACCCAGTACTTC. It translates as CASLKARRIATQYF.